This record concerns one T cell receptor beta chain sequence. Its antigen is not known. The data stem from a study of Ad26.COV2.S vaccination and SARS-CoV-2 variants. Only in-frame clones appear in the TCRdb table, and some are missing; sequencing was by immunoSEQ multiplex PCR. Altogether about 350,000 clones are present, about 90% being singletons, with the ten largest covering around 4%. Trimming stripped 4 bases from V and 5 bases from J, with 17 bases between. The CDR3 sequence is 15 residues long. Germline V gene lookup returns CDR1 MGHRA and CDR2 YSYEKL. Study outcomes and limitations: Analyses of TCR breadth and depth may have underestimated total T cell responses.

Sequenced here: peripheral blood, sampled after recovery from COVID-19. The chain combines TRBV4-1 with TRBJ1-1; D possibly corresponds to TRBD1 (6 bases). The source of this sequence is a human donor who had recovered from COVID-19. CDR3 in DNA: TGCGCCAGCAGCCGAGGACTGGGGGCCTGGACTGAAGCTTTCTTT. Translated: CASSRGLGAWTEAFF.